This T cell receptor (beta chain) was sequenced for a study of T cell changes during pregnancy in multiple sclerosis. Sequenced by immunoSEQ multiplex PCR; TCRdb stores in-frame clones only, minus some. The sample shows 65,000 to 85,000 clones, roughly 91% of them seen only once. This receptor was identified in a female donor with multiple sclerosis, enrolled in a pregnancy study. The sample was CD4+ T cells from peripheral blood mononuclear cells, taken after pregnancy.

DNA for the CDR3: TGTGCCAGCAGTGAAGCGGGACAGCCTCACACTGAAGCTTTCTTT. It encodes CASSEAGQPHTEAFF. The chain joins TRBV2 to TRBJ1-1; 7 bases match TRBD1. The CDR3 length is 15 residues. Losses at the gene ends were 0 bases for V and 3 bases for J; bases not matched to a gene: 4. Germline lookup yields CDR1 SNHLY and CDR2 FYNNEI.